The clone carrying this T cell receptor (beta chain) was seen more than once but under ten times. Sequencing targeted expressed TCRB transcripts, as all isolated RNA had been reverse transcribed. Libraries were prepared by immunoSEQ multiplex PCR; TCRdb keeps only in-frame clonotypes and omits some of them. The table shows over 300,000 clones, with 8% occurring only once. These data come from a study of beta chain features in type 1 diabetes. V lost 4 bases, J lost 2 bases, and 5 bases stayed unmatched. The germline V gene encodes CDR1 MNHEY and CDR2 SMNVEV (reference sequence). This CDR3 spans 16 amino acids.

The source of this sequence is a woman younger than 35 in good health. The chain carries TRBV27 and TRBJ2-7, with 13 nucleotides matching TRBD2. The sequencing sample was made of central memory CD4+ T cells from blood. Written as DNA, the CDR3 is TGTGCCAGCAGTTCCCACACTAGCGGGAGGGCCTACGAGCAGTACTTC. Translated, it gives CASSSHTSGRAYEQYF.